This is a list of T cell receptor beta chains from one sample in a study of T cell repertoires in cytomegalovirus infection. The antigens for these receptors are not known. TCRdb itself ran the reads through MiXCR, one entry per CDR3 protein. Of 400,000 to 600,000 distinct CDR3 sequences listed, about 42% are singletons. Sequencing was performed on cultured PBMCs, taken from culture after CMV antigen stimulation. The receptors here all came from a human donor in good health (CMV status not recorded). Some clones in this sample may be carry-over from other donors' samples. CDR3s include the opening cysteine and the closing phenylalanine or tryptophan. D genes are given only for firm matches. Size is stated for part of the rows, as once, few or many counts, or as a class when the clone is expanded.

>.|TRBV7-8|TRBJ1-5|few
CASSFLPWGNGNQPQHF
TGTGCCAGCAGCTTCCTCCCTTGGGGAAACGGCAATCAGCCCCAGCATTTT
>.|TRBV6-5|TRBJ1-2|.
CASSPPGPTGYTF
TGTGCCAGCAGCCCTCCAGGGCCTACTGGCTACACCTTC
>TRBD2|TRBV5-4|TRBJ2-5|.
CASTVAGQETQYF
TGTGCCAGTACCGTAGCGGGACAAGAGACCCAGTACTTC
>.|TRBV6-6|TRBJ1-6|many
CASSYSLRDSPLHF
TGTGCCAGCAGTTACTCGTTGCGAGATTCACCCCTCCACTTT
>.|TRBV7-2|TRBJ2-1|few
CASSLAVHEQFF
TGTGCCAGCAGCTTAGCGGTCCATGAGCAGTTCTTC
>.|TRBV6-6|TRBJ2-6|few
CASSYRSSGANVLTF
TGTGCCAGCAGCTACAGGAGCTCTGGGGCCAACGTCCTGACTTTC
>TRBD2|TRBV7-9|TRBJ2-5|.
CASSRGGLAREGETQYF
TGTGCCAGCAGCCGGGGAGGACTAGCGCGCGAGGGGGAGACCCAGTACTTC
>.|TRBV6-1|TRBJ1-5|.
CASTQAGTDQPQHF
TGTGCCAGCACCCAAGCGGGAACGGACCAGCCCCAGCATTTT
>TRBD2|TRBV6-2/TRBV6-3|TRBJ2-1|.
CASSYDGTTMGNEQFF
TGTGCCAGCAGTTACGATGGGACTACCATGGGCAATGAGCAGTTCTTC
>.|TRBV7-2|TRBJ1-6|.
CASSLDSLNSPLHF
TGTGCCAGCAGCTTAGACAGTTTGAATTCACCCCTCCACTTT
>.|TRBV27|TRBJ1-2|.
CATGTVNYGYTF
TGTGCCACAGGGACTGTAAACTATGGCTACACCTTC
>.|TRBV20-1|TRBJ2-5|.
CSAQGGPETQYF
TGCAGTGCCCAGGGAGGTCCAGAGACCCAGTACTTC
>.|TRBV5-4|TRBJ1-1|.
CASSLGAPRTEAFF
TGTGCCAGCAGCTTGGGGGCGCCCCGCACTGAAGCTTTCTTT
>TRBD1|TRBV5-1|TRBJ1-3|.
CASSLRETGLSGNTIYF
TGCGCCAGCAGCCTGAGAGAGACAGGGCTCTCTGGAAACACCATATATTTT
>.|TRBV6-2/TRBV6-3|TRBJ1-1|.
CASTLPPAGVNTEAFF
TGTGCCAGCACCCTCCCCCCGGCAGGGGTGAACACTGAAGCTTTCTTT
>TRBD1|TRBV11-2|TRBJ1-1|.
CASSPGGGSPLGAFF
TGTGCCAGCAGTCCAGGGGGAGGGTCCCCCCTGGGCGCTTTCTTT
>.|TRBV6-2/TRBV6-3|TRBJ2-7|once
CASNGDSYEQYF
TGTGCCAGCAATGGGGACTCCTACGAGCAGTACTTC
>.|TRBV7-4|TRBJ2-7|once
CASSLDQIEQYF
TGTGCCAGCAGCTTAGATCAAATCGAGCAGTACTTC
>.|TRBV7-9|TRBJ1-2|few
CASSPKPGNYGYTF
TGTGCCAGCAGCCCCAAACCGGGCAACTATGGCTACACCTTC
>TRBD2|TRBV6-1|TRBJ2-7|.
CASSEAGLSIGAQYF
TGTGCTAGCAGTGAAGCGGGACTGTCGATAGGTGCGCAGTACTTC
>.|TRBV12-3/TRBV12-4|TRBJ1-2|few
CASSDRSSYGYTF
TGTGCCAGCAGTGATCGGAGTTCCTATGGCTACACCTTC
>TRBD2|TRBV6-2/TRBV6-3|TRBJ2-1|few
CASSSGGGYNEQFF
TGTGCCAGCAGTTCCGGGGGGGGTTACAATGAGCAGTTCTTC
>.|TRBV4-2|TRBJ1-1|few
CASSQMVGQNTEAFF
TGTGCCAGCAGCCAAATGGTTGGTCAGAACACTGAAGCTTTCTTT
>TRBD2|TRBV7-8|TRBJ2-7|.
CASTHRLAAYEQYF
TGTGCCAGCACCCACAGACTAGCGGCCTACGAGCAGTACTTC
>.|TRBV7-2|TRBJ1-1|few
CASSFGFQSAEAFF
TGTGCCAGCAGCTTTGGGTTCCAATCGGCTGAAGCTTTCTTT
>.|TRBV14|TRBJ1-4|.
CASSHFHPEFEKLFF
TGTGCCAGCAGCCATTTCCACCCCGAGTTTGAAAAACTGTTTTTT
>.|TRBV6-1|TRBJ1-2|.
CASSEAIGIYGYTF
TGTGCCAGCAGTGAAGCGATAGGGATCTATGGCTACACCTTC
>TRBD2|TRBV10-2|TRBJ2-2|.
CASRARTSGSVELFF
TGCGCCAGCAGGGCCCGGACTAGCGGGAGCGTGGAGCTGTTTTTT
>.|TRBV2|TRBJ2-3|.
CASSLLHSPLTQYF
TGTGCCAGCAGTCTACTCCACTCCCCTTTGACGCAGTATTTT
>.|TRBV28|TRBJ1-2|.
CASSEISPNYGYTF
TGTGCCAGCAGTGAGATAAGCCCTAACTATGGCTACACCTTC
>TRBD1|TRBV4-1|TRBJ2-1|.
CASSQEGGPYNEQFF
TGCGCCAGCAGCCAAGAAGGGGGCCCCTACAATGAGCAGTTCTTC
>.|TRBV20-1|TRBJ1-1|.
CSASGGTEAFF
TGCAGTGCTTCTGGGGGCACTGAAGCTTTCTTT
>.|TRBV6-1|TRBJ1-4|few
CASWAEYEKLFF
TGTGCCAGCTGGGCAGAGTATGAAAAACTGTTTTTT
>.|TRBV4-2|TRBJ2-1|.
CASSQLGEEQFF
TGTGCCAGCAGCCAACTGGGAGAGGAGCAGTTCTTC
>TRBD2|TRBV27|TRBJ2-3|.
CASSLLGGGSGDTQYF
TGTGCCAGCAGTTTACTAGGCGGGGGGAGTGGAGATACGCAGTATTTT
>.|TRBV19|TRBJ2-7|few
CASKDHQFSYEQYF
TGTGCCAGTAAGGACCACCAATTTTCCTACGAGCAGTACTTC
>.|TRBV7-9|TRBJ2-5|few
CASSLGLARETQYF
TGTGCCAGCAGCTTAGGCCTAGCGAGGGAGACCCAGTACTTC
>.|TRBV2|TRBJ1-2|.
CASSEDTANFGYTF
TGTGCCAGCAGTGAAGACACAGCTAACTTTGGCTACACCTTC
>TRBD1|TRBV6-6|TRBJ2-3|.
CASTYRGLAGTDTQYF
TGTGCCAGCACCTACAGGGGCCTGGCTGGAACAGATACGCAGTATTTT
>.|TRBV12-3/TRBV12-4|TRBJ2-1|.
CASTPVGSLTEQFF
TGTGCCAGCACTCCTGTGGGGTCCCTAACCGAGCAGTTCTTC
>.|TRBV7-2|TRBJ1-3|.
CASSPRASSRTSGNTIYF
TGTGCCAGCAGCCCTAGGGCGTCTTCGAGAACCTCTGGAAACACCATATATTTT
>TRBD2|TRBV7-9|TRBJ2-7|few
CASSLAAGDAYEQYF
TGTGCCAGCAGCTTAGCAGCGGGAGACGCCTACGAGCAGTACTTC
>.|TRBV11-2|TRBJ1-1|.
CASSPTPNTEAFF
TGTGCCAGCAGCCCGACGCCGAACACTGAAGCTTTCTTT
>.|TRBV7-6|TRBJ1-1|.
CASSFDRSNTEAFF
TGTGCCAGCAGCTTCGACAGAAGCAACACTGAAGCTTTCTTT
>.|TRBV30|TRBJ2-3|.
CAWTGDNTDTQYF
TGTGCCTGGACGGGCGATAACACAGATACGCAGTATTTT
>.|TRBV7-8|TRBJ1-1|few
CASRLDRDTEAFF
TGTGCCAGCAGGTTAGATAGGGACACTGAAGCTTTCTTT
>.|TRBV5-5|TRBJ1-4|.
CASSTDSYNEKLFF
TGTGCCAGCAGTACGGACAGCTATAATGAAAAACTGTTTTTT
>TRBD1|TRBV12-3/TRBV12-4|TRBJ1-1|.
CASSLLRGRYTEAFF
TGTGCCAGCAGTTTGCTCAGGGGGCGCTACACTGAAGCTTTCTTT
>.|TRBV6-2/TRBV6-3|TRBJ2-1|.
CASSYSLSSYNEQFF
TGTGCCAGCAGTTACTCGCTGAGCTCCTACAATGAGCAGTTCTTC
>.|TRBV4-1|TRBJ2-3|once
CASSQEKGGQGTDTQYF
TGCGCCAGCAGCCAAGAAAAAGGCGGTCAGGGCACAGATACGCAGTATTTT
>.|TRBV7-2|TRBJ2-5|few
CASSLDVETQYF
TGTGCCAGCAGCTTAGACGTAGAGACCCAGTACTTC
>.|TRBV11-2|TRBJ2-5|.
CASSLSTGTIGETQYF
TGTGCCAGCAGCTTATCCACCGGGACAATCGGCGAGACCCAGTACTTC
>.|TRBV7-9|TRBJ1-4|.
CASSLQGLDEKLFF
TGTGCCAGCAGCCTACAGGGACTCGATGAAAAACTGTTTTTT
>.|TRBV6-5|TRBJ2-7|once
CASSQRAFYEQYF
TGTGCCAGCAGTCAACGAGCATTCTACGAGCAGTACTTC